The 8 T cell receptor beta chains below were found in one sample sequenced in a study of blood T cell repertoires in COVID-19. The protocol was immunoSEQ multiplex PCR, while the TCRdb copy is restricted to in-frame clones and leaves out a portion. Here the sample spans about 180,000 clones, about nine tenths being singletons. The specimen was peripheral blood. These receptors all stem from a woman under 40 with acute or convalescent COVID-19.

This clone was detected once. V is TRBV5-6 and J is TRBJ2-1; TRBD2 agrees at 13 bases. Losses at the gene ends were 4 bases for V and 8 bases for J; bases not matched to a gene: 6. The CDR3 loop spans 15 amino acids. In germline, CDR1 is SGHDT, CDR2 YYEEEE. The CDR3 sequence: CASSPGLAGLDEQFF. CDR3 nucleotides: TGTGCCAGCAGCCCGGGACTAGCGGGACTCGATGAGCAGTTCTTC.

This chain connects TRBV20-1 to TRBJ1-2; D remains unclear. V was shortened by 5 bases and J by 8 bases, with 9 bases between the two germline ends. Germline CDR1 reads DFQATT; CDR2 reads SNEGSKA (reference sequence). There are 10 residues in the CDR3. The CDR3 DNA follows: TGCAGTGCTCGTATTAGAGGCTACACCTTC. Residues: CSARIRGYTF.

The chain carries TRBV5-4 and TRBJ1-6; D is undetermined. Looked up from germline, CDR1 is SGHNT and CDR2 is YYREEE (reference sequence). Between the trimmed V and J ends, which lost 4 bases and 6 bases, there was a span of 11 bases. This CDR3 has 14 residues. CDR3 region: CASSPTQSNSPLHF. The CDR3 DNA follows: TGTGCCAGCAGCCCAACACAGTCTAATTCACCCCTCCACTTT.

The chain combines TRBV10-3 with TRBJ2-5; TRBD1 might be the D (6 bases). The ends were cut back, 10 bases at V and 1 base at J, with 10 bases in the middle. The CDR3 loop spans 12 amino acids. Per germline, CDR1 ENHRY and CDR2 SYGVKD. CDR3 region: CATGQSQETQYF. The CDR3 nucleotides are TGTGCCACCGGACAGTCCCAAGAGACCCAGTACTTC.

V and J are TRBV5-4 and TRBJ2-3; 8 bases match TRBD2. V gave up 3 bases and J gave up 3 bases; unmatched junction bases: 3. Per germline, CDR1 SGHNT and CDR2 YYREEE (reference sequence). This CDR3 comprises 14 residues. The DNA of the CDR3 is TGTGCCAGCAGCTCTGGACTAGCTACAGATACGCAGTATTTT. Translating gives CASSSGLATDTQYF.

V is TRBV7-9 and J is TRBJ2-3, with D maybe TRBD1 (6 bases). Between the trimmed V and J ends, which lost 5 bases and 3 bases, there was a span of 15 bases. Germline CDR1 SEHNR, CDR2 FQNEAQ (reference sequence). This CDR3 is 15 amino acids long. The CDR3 reads CASSPQGLWTDTQYF. The CDR3 bases are TGTGCCAGCAGCCCACAGGGTCTCTGGACAGATACGCAGTATTTT. The full variable domain, with the rest looked up from reference TRBV7-9 and TRBJ2-3, is DTGVSQNPRHKITKRGQNVTFRCDPISEHNRLYWYRQTLGQGPEFLTYFQNEAQLEKSRLLSDRFSAERPKGSFSTLEIQRTEQGDSAMYLCASSPQGLWTDTQYFGPGTRLTVL.

The V call is TRBV2, the J call TRBJ2-3, with D maybe TRBD2 (7 bases). Germline V gives CDR1 SNHLY, CDR2 FYNNEI. The CDR3 spans 15 residues. The V end lost 7 bases, the J end lost 9 bases, and 23 bases lay between the germline ends. In DNA, the CDR3 is TGTGCCAGCATGATCGGACTAGGCGGGGGCGTGACGCAGTATTTT. Translating gives CASMIGLGGGVTQYF.

This chain connects TRBV19 to TRBJ1-1; D call uncertain. Trimming took off 4 bases at V and 1 base at J, with 7 bases between the two ends. Germline-derived CDR1 and CDR2 are LNHDA and SQIVND (reference sequence). The CDR3 covers 13 residues. The CDR3 bases are TGTGCCAGTAGTACCCAAGCGAACACTGAAGCTTTCTTT. Translated: CASSTQANTEAFF.